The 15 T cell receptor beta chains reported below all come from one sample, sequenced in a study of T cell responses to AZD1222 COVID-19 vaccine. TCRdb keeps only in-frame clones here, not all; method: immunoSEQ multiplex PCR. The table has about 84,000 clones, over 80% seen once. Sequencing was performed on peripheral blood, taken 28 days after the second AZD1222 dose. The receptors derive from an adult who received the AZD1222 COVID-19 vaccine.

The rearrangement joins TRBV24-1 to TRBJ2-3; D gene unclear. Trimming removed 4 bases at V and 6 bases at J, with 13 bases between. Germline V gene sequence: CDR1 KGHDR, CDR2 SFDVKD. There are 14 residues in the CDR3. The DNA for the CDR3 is TGTGCCACCAGTGACCCCCTTCAGATGGATACGCAGTATTTT. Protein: CATSDPLQMDTQYF.

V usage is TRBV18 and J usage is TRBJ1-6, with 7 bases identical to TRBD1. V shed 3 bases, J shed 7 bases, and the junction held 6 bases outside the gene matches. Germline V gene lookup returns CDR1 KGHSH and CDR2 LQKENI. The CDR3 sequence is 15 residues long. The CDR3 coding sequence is TGTGCCAGCTCACCCTTCGACAGGGAAAATTCACCCCTCCACTTT. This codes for CASSPFDRENSPLHF.

For the CDR3, the DNA is TGCGCCAGCAGCCCGGATCGTTCCCAAGAGACCCAGTACTTC. This sequence encodes CASSPDRSQETQYF. The gene calls are TRBV5-1 and TRBJ2-5; D call uncertain. The CDR3 covers 14 residues. The germline V gene has CDR1 SGHRS and CDR2 YFSETQ. V lost 4 bases and J lost 1, with 11 bases in between. Full variable domain (remainder filled in from reference TRBV5-1 and TRBJ2-5): KAGVTQTPRYLIKTRGQQVTLSCSPISGHRSVSWYQQTPGQGLQFLFEYFSETQRNKGNFPGRFSGRQFSNSRSEMNVSTLELGDSALYLCASSPDRSQETQYFGPGTRLLVL.

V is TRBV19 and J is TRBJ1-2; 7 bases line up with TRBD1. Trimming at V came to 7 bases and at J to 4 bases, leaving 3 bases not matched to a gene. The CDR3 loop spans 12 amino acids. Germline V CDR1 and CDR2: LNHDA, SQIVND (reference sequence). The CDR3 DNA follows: TGTGCCAGTAAGACAGGGCCCTATGGCTACACCTTC. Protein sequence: CASKTGPYGYTF.

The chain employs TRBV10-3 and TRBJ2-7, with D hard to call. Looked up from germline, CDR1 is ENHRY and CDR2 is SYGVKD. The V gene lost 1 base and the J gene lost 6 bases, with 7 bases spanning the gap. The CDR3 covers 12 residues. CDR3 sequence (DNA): TGTGCCATCAGTGAGTATGGATTCGAGCAGTACTTC. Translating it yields CAISEYGFEQYF.

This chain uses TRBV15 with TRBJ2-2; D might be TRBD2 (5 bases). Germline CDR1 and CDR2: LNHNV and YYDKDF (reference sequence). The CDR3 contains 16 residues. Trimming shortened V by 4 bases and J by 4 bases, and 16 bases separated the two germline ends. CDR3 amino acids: CATSTQRLQTTGELFF. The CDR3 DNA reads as TGTGCCACCAGCACCCAGCGGCTGCAAACCACCGGGGAGCTGTTTTTT.

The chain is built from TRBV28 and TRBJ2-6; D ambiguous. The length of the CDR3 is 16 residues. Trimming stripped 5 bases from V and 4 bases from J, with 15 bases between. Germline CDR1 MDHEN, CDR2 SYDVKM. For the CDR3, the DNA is TGTGCCAGCAGTATAGAACCAGCTTCAGGGGCCAACGTCCTGACTTTC. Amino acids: CASSIEPASGANVLTF.

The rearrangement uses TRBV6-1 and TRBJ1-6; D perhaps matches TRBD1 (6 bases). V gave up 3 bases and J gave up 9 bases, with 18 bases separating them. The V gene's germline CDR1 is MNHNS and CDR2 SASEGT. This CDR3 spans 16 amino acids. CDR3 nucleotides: TGTGCCAGCAGTGATGTAATGCAGGGGATGGGTTCACCCCTCCACTTT. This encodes CASSDVMQGMGSPLHF.

CDR3 loop: CASTWGLAGGDNEQFF. The CDR3 DNA reads as TGTGCCAGCACCTGGGGACTAGCGGGGGGGGACAATGAGCAGTTCTTC. The gene calls are TRBV3-1 (or the pseudogene TRBV3-2) and TRBJ2-1; 16 bases line up with TRBD2. The CDR3 covers 16 residues. V lost 7 bases, J lost 5 bases, and 5 bases stayed unmatched. Germline V CDR1 and CDR2: LGHDT, YNNKEL (reference sequence).

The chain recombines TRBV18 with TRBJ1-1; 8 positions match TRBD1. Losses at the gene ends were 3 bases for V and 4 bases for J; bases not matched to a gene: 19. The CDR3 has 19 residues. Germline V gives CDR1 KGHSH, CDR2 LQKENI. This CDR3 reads CASSPIPGSGGNVGTEAFF. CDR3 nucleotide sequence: TGTGCCAGCTCACCTATACCGGGATCAGGGGGCAATGTTGGCACTGAAGCTTTCTTT.

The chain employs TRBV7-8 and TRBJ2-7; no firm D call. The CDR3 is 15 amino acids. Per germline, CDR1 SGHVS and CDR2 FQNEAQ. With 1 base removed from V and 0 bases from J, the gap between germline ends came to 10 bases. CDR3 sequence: CASSLETLRSYEQYF. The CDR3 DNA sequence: TGTGCCAGCAGCTTAGAGACTCTCCGCTCCTACGAGCAGTACTTC.

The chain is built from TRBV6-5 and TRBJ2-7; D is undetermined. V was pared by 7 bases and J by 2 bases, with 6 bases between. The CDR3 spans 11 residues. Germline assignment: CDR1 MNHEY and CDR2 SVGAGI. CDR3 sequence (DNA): TGTGCCAGCACCCCTGCCTACGAGCAGTACTTC. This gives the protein CASTPAYEQYF.

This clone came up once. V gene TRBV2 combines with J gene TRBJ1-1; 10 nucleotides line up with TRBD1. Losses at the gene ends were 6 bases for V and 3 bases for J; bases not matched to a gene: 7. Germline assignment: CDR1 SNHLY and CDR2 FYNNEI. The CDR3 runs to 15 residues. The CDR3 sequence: CASRPWTGGHTEAFF. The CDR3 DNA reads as TGTGCCAGCAGACCCTGGACAGGGGGGCACACTGAAGCTTTCTTT.

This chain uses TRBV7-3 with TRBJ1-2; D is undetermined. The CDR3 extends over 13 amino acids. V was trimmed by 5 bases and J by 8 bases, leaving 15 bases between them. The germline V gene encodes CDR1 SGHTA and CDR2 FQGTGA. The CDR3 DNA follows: TGTGCCAGCAGCGAAGGGAGTTTACTAGGCTACACCTTC. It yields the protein CASSEGSLLGYTF.

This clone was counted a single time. CDR3 nucleotide sequence: TGTGCCAGCAGCCAACCCGGGATGCCTCTCAATGAAGCTTTCTTT. Translation gives CASSQPGMPLNEAFF. The chain recombines TRBV11-3 with TRBJ1-1; D remains ambiguous. Trimming shortened V by 5 bases and J by 7 bases, and 20 bases separated the two germline ends. Germline V gene sequence: CDR1 SGHNT, CDR2 YENEEA. The CDR3 runs to 15 residues.